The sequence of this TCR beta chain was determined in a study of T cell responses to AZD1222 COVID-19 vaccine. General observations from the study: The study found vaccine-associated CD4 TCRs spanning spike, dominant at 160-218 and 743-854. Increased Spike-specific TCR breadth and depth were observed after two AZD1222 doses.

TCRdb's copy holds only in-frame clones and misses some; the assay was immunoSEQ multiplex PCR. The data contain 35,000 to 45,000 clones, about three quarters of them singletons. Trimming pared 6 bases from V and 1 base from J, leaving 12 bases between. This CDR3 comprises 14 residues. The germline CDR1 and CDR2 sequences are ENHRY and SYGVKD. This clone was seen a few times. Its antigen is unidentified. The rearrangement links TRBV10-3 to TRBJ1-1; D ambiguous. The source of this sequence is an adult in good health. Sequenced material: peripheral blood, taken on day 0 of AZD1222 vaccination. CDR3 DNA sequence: TGTGCCATCAGCCCTAAGGGCCAGAACACTGAAGCTTTCTTT. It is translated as CAISPKGQNTEAFF.